The source of this TCR beta chain is a study of glioma-infiltrating T cells after dendritic cell vaccination (dated by TCRdb to 2016 to 2017). Regarding the research as a whole: The cohort included approximately 15 glioblastoma patients drawn from Phase I and II dendritic cell vaccination trials, of whom 9 were newly diagnosed and 6 had recurrent disease. Survival after dendritic cell vaccination was correlated with TCR sequencing metrics, such as TIL content and the overlap between tumor and blood repertoires. Patients received three intradermal dendritic cell vaccine injections at biweekly intervals in the arm below the axilla. Deep sequencing of TCR beta CDR3 regions was used to quantify tumor-infiltrating lymphocyte content and compare tumor and blood repertoires in dendritic cell-vaccinated glioblastoma patients. To make the vaccine, monocyte-derived dendritic cells were cultured for seven to eight days with IL-4 and GM-CSF and then pulsed overnight with autologous tumor lysate. Autologous tumor lysate-pulsed dendritic cell vaccination was administered to the patients between about 2003 and 2013. General findings and caveats noted by the study authors: The response model built on TCR overlap across three groups was characterized as speculative, with prospective validation still needed. Longer time to progression and overall survival after dendritic cell vaccination were predicted by higher estimated pretreatment TIL content. TCR clonality showed no direct relationship with survival, which suggests that a diverse polyclonal response may be important. The cohort was small and heterogeneous, few patients had complete blood and tumor sets, and even fewer had initial-recurrent tumor pairs.

The immunoSEQ assay amplified TCRB CDR3 regions from approximately 2 micrograms of genomic DNA, or from all available DNA when less than that amount was available. The multiplex PCR employed 60 forward primers targeting TCR V beta segments and 13 reverse primers targeting J beta segments. To estimate the number of reads per starting template, synthetic control templates were added to each sample at limiting dilution. Reads of 87 bp were generated by sequencing on the Illumina HiSeq System. In the authors' own workflow: PCR and sequencing errors were removed by merging closely related sequences with a nearest neighbor algorithm. TCR overlap was measured as the percentage of unique tumor TCR beta sequences that were also present in the peripheral blood of the same patient. Imported from immuneACCESS, the table was reduced by TCRdb to in-frame sequences with V and J called. These copies leave out some clones; in studies compared against another copy, an unresolved V gene accounts for under half, and the cause of the remainder is not known. From that table come the V and J calls and clone size; the DNA was used to work out D and trimming. Here the sample has 85,000 or so clones; 85% occur a single time. The ten largest account for 7.5% to 8.5% of the sample.

The time point label, read with the paper, signifies: after dendritic cell vaccination, including at tumor progression/relapse. To be selected, patients needed enough residual fresh-frozen tumor tissue and more than two years of available survival data. An isocitrate dehydrogenase mutation was not carried by any of the glioblastoma patients, although molecular status was otherwise variable. PBMC were collected before vaccination, two weeks after the third vaccination, and at tumor progression if tumor progression occurred. Genomic DNA was extracted with the Qiagen DNeasy Blood extraction Kit. The CDR3 contains 14 residues, cysteine and phenylalanine counted. Kept here is only the CDR3 DNA, which spans 42 bases and is read in frame from base 1. CDR1 and CDR2 (WSHSY, SAAADI) derive from the germline V gene. Trimming removed 10 bases from V and 4 bases from J, leaving 18 bases between the germline ends.

This clone was seen only once. Its binding antigen is unknown. Per-base quality was not reported, and no clone a single base away is much larger than it. The TCR originated in a human donor with glioblastoma. Sequencing used blood, obtained after dendritic cell vaccination. Recombination connected TRBV10-2 to TRBJ2-3; a weak D assignment points to TRBD2 (5 bases agree). For the CDR3, the sequence is CAIQAGLRADTQYF. The DNA is as follows: TGCGCCATCCAGGCGGGTTTGAGGGCAGATACGCAGTATTTT.